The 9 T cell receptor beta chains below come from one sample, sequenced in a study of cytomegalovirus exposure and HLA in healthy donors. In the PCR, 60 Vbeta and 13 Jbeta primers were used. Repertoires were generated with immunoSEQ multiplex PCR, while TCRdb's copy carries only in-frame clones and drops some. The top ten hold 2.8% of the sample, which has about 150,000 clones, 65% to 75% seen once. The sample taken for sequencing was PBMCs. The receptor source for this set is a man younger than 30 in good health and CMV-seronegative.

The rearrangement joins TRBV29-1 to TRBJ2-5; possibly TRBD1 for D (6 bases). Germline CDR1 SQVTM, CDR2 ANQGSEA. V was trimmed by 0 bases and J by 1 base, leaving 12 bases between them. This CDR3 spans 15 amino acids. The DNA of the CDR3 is TGCAGCGTTGAAGACGGAAGAGGGGGCCAAGAGACCCAGTACTTC. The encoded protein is CSVEDGRGGQETQYF.

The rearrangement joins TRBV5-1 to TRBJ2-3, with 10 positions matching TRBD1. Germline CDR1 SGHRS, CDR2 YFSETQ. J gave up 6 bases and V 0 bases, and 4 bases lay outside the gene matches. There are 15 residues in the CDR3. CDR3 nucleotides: TGCGCCAGCAGCTTGGGACAGGGGGCCGTCGATACGCAGTATTTT. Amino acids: CASSLGQGAVDTQYF.

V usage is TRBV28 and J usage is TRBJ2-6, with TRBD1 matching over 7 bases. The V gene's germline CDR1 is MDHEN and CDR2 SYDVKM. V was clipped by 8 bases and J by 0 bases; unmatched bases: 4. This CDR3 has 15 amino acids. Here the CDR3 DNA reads TGTGCCAGCGCCTACAGGGGCTCTGGGGCCAACGTCCTGACTTTC. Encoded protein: CASAYRGSGANVLTF.

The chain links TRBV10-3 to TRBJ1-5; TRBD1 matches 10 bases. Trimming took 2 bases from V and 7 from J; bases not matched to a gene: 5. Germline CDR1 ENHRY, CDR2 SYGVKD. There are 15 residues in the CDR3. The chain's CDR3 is CAISEGTGAGQPQHF. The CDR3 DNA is TGTGCCATCAGTGAGGGGACAGGGGCCGGCCAGCCCCAGCATTTT.

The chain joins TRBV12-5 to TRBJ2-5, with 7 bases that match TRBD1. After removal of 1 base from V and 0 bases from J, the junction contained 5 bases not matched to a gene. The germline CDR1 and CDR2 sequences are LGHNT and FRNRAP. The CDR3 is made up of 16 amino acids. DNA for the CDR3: TGTGCTAGTGGTTTGGGGACAGGCTTTTACCAAGAGACCCAGTACTTC. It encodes CASGLGTGFYQETQYF.

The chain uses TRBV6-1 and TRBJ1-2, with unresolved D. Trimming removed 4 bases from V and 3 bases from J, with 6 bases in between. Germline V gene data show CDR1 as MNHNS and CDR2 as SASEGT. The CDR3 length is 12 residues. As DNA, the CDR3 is TGTGCCAGCAGTGCGTCAGACTATGGCTACACCTTC. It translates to CASSASDYGYTF.

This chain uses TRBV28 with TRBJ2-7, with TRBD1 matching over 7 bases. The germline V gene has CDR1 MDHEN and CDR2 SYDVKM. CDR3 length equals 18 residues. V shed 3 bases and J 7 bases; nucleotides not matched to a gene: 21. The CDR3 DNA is TGTGCCAGCAGTTTCTCCCCGTACCCCTCCACAGGGGCTGGGGAGCAGTACGTC. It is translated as CASSFSPYPSTGAGEQYV.

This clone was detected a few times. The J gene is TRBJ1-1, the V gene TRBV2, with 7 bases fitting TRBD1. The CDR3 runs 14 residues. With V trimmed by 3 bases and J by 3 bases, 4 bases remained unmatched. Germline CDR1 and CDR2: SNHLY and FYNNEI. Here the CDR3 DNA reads TGTGCCAGCAGTGAGACAGGGTCAGACACTGAAGCTTTCTTT. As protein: CASSETGSDTEAFF.

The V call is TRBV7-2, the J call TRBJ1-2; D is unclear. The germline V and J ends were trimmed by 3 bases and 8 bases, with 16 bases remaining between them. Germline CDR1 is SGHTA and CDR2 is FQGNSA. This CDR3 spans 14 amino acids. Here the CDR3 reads CASSFYQANKGYTF. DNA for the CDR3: TGTGCCAGCAGCTTTTATCAGGCCAATAAAGGCTACACCTTC.